This entry is about one TCR beta chain. The antigen remains unidentified. The sample belongs to a study of T cell responses to AZD1222 COVID-19 vaccine. At the level of the study: Pooled samples include second doses given at about 4 or 12 weeks.

General study results and limits: No day 14 peak samples; only post-peak repertoires were characterized.

Sequenced by immunoSEQ multiplex PCR; TCRdb stores in-frame clones only, minus some. The sample has roughly 80,000 clones; just over 90% are singletons. Trimming took 4 bases from V and 1 from J; bases not matched to a gene: 7. Per the germline V gene, CDR1 is MDHEN and CDR2 is SYDVKM. CDR3 length: 16 amino acids. The source is an adult in good health. The chain is built from TRBV28 and TRBJ1-3; 7 positions match TRBD1. This specimen consisted of peripheral blood, obtained on day 0 of AZD1222 vaccination. The CDR3 DNA is TGTGCCAGCAGTTCATACAGGGGAAAGTCTGGAAACACCATATATTTT. Protein sequence: CASSSYRGKSGNTIYF.